Shown below are 15 T cell receptor beta chains from a single sample sequenced in a study of T cells after yellow fever vaccination. TCRdb reanalysed the 5' RACE reads using MiXCR and keeps one entry per CDR3 protein. The sample carries under 200,000 distinct CDR3 sequences, almost 7% recorded once. The sequencing here drew on CD4+ T cells sorted from PBMCs, taken 5 days after the first yellow fever vaccination. The receptor source for this set is a man younger than 35 who received the YFV17D yellow fever vaccine.

V usage is TRBV4-1 and J usage is TRBJ1-5, with unresolved D. The germline V gene encodes CDR1 MGHRA and CDR2 YSYEKL. There are 15 residues in the CDR3. V was trimmed by 0 bases and J by 9 bases, leaving 15 bases between them. The CDR3 nucleotides read TGCGCCAGCAGCCAAGATTACTCGGTCCAATCGCCCCAGCATTTT. Translation gives CASSQDYSVQSPQHF.

The DNA for the CDR3 is TGTGCCAGCAGCTTGGCACAGGGTAATCGCGGCTACACCTTC. Its translation: CASSLAQGNRGYTF. The gene calls are TRBV5-4 and TRBJ1-2; weak D call: TRBD1 (6 bases). The V gene lost 0 bases and the J gene lost 8 bases, with 14 bases spanning the gap. This CDR3 has 14 amino acids. CDR1 is SGHNT, CDR2 YYREEE, per germline (reference sequence).

With regard to this clonotype: This may be a read error: a much more frequent sequence differs by one nucleotide. As the CDR3 is not closed by the conserved phenylalanine or tryptophan, this likely results from a read error. In DNA form, the CDR3 reads TGTGCCAGCAGTAAACAGGGCGTGGGCACTGAAGCTTTCATT. Amino acids: CASSKQGVGTEAFI. V and J are TRBV7-9 and TRBJ1-1; weak D call: TRBD1 (6 bases). CDR3 size: 14 residues. Germline lookup yields CDR1 SEHNR and CDR2 FQNEAQ (reference sequence). The V gene lost 6 bases and the J gene lost 4 bases, with 15 bases spanning the gap.

This clonotype was seen more than once but under ten times. This chain uses TRBV10-2 with TRBJ1-2, with D hard to call. The V end lost 6 bases, the J end lost 2 bases, and 10 bases lay between the germline ends. There are 13 residues in the CDR3. In germline, CDR1 is WSHSY, CDR2 SAAADI. The CDR3 DNA reads as TGCGCCAGCAGCGACAACCTAAACTATGGCTACACCTTC. Its protein product is CASSDNLNYGYTF.

The chain recombines TRBV20-1 with TRBJ1-2; D may be TRBD1 (6 bases). Germline CDR1 is DFQATT and CDR2 is SNEGSKA (reference sequence). Trimming took 7 bases from V and 0 from J, leaving 12 bases between them. This CDR3 has 13 residues. The CDR3 loop is CSGRQDANYGYTF. DNA for the CDR3: TGCAGTGGACGACAGGATGCTAACTATGGCTACACCTTC.

The chain carries TRBV2 and TRBJ1-3, with 9 bases lining up with TRBD1. The V gene end was trimmed by 1 base and the J gene end by 11 bases; junction bases not matched to a gene: 6. This CDR3 is built from 14 residues. CDR1 SNHLY and CDR2 FYNNEI come from the germline V gene. In DNA, the CDR3 is TGTGCCAGCAGTGAAGGGGGGACAGGGAAGCCCATATATTTT. This translates into CASSEGGTGKPIYF.

In this sample, this clonotype turned up many times. The rearrangement links TRBV12-3 or TRBV12-4 to TRBJ2-3, with TRBD2 identical over 9 bases. The CDR3 runs to 17 residues. The trim removed 2 bases at V and 0 bases at J, leaving 6 bases unmatched. CDR3: CASSLSTLAGSTDTQYF. CDR3 DNA sequence: TGTGCCAGCAGTTTATCAACCCTAGCGGGGAGCACAGATACGCAGTATTTT.

The table lists this clonotype with many counts. The rearrangement uses TRBV7-6 and TRBJ1-2, with D tentatively TRBD1 (5 bases). With 5 bases removed from V and 6 bases from J, the gap between germline ends came to 10 bases. The germline V gene has CDR1 SGHVS and CDR2 FNYEAQ. This CDR3 has 12 residues. CDR3 nucleotide sequence: TGTGCCAGCAGCGCTCGGGGGAATGGCTACACCTTC. This encodes CASSARGNGYTF.

This clonotype was seen repeatedly, ten times or more. The J gene is TRBJ1-6, the V gene TRBV6-2 or TRBV6-3; no definite D call. This CDR3 has 13 residues. The germline V gene encodes CDR1 MNHEY and CDR2 SVGEGT. With 6 bases removed from V and 16 bases from J, the gap between germline ends came to 19 bases. The CDR3 is CASRYISGSLLHF. CDR3 nucleotides: TGTGCCAGCAGATATATCTCCGGCTCTTTGCTCCACTTT.

This clonotype was recorded at least ten times. The chain joins TRBV4-2 to TRBJ1-6; the match to TRBD1 covers 7 bases. Germline V gene sequence: CDR1 LGHNA, CDR2 YNFKEQ. With 5 bases clipped from V and 7 bases from J, the junction kept 14 bases outside the gene matches. The CDR3 runs 17 residues. CDR3 protein: CASSARQGDVGNSPLHF. Here the CDR3 DNA reads TGTGCCAGCAGCGCCCGGCAGGGGGACGTTGGGAATTCACCCCTCCACTTT.

The V call is TRBV5-1, the J call TRBJ1-1; D gene uncertain. The CDR3 has 16 residues. Trimming pared 0 bases from V and 1 base from J, leaving 13 bases between. Looked up from germline, CDR1 is SGHRS and CDR2 is YFSETQ. CDR3 loop: CASSLGLGSSNTEAFF. CDR3 sequence (DNA): TGCGCCAGCAGCTTGGGATTGGGCTCATCGAACACTGAAGCTTTCTTT.

This clonotype was observed a handful of times. The chain is built from TRBV7-8 and TRBJ2-5; D not resolved. CDR3 length: 15 amino acids. The germline CDR1 and CDR2 sequences are SGHVS and FQNEAQ. V was clipped by 5 bases and J by 0 bases, with 13 bases between them. The CDR3: CASSQLGFHQETQYF. The DNA of the CDR3 is TGTGCCAGCAGCCAGTTAGGGTTCCACCAAGAGACCCAGTACTTC.

This clonotype was observed at least ten times. The chain carries TRBV7-2 and TRBJ1-1; tentative D call: TRBD1 (6 bases). Per the germline V gene, CDR1 is SGHTA and CDR2 is FQGNSA. With 0 bases removed from V and 5 bases from J, the gap between germline ends came to 16 bases. There are 16 residues in the CDR3. The CDR3 nucleotides are TGTGCCAGCAGCTTAGCGCACGGCAGGGGTTTTACTGAAGCTTTCTTT. Translation gives CASSLAHGRGFTEAFF.

This clonotype was seen repeatedly, ten times or more. The chain links TRBV5-1 to TRBJ2-7; the D call may be TRBD1 or TRBD2 (6 bases each). This CDR3 has 15 amino acids. V lost 4 bases to trimming and J lost 2 bases, with 16 bases between them. Germline V lookup: CDR1 SGHRS, CDR2 YFSETQ. The CDR3: CASSGDLDRAYEQYF. In DNA, the CDR3 is TGCGCCAGCAGCGGGGACTTGGACAGAGCCTACGAGCAGTACTTC. Looking up the rest from reference TRBV5-1 and TRBJ2-7 gives the full variable domain: KAGVTQTPRYLIKTRGQQVTLSCSPISGHRSVSWYQQTPGQGLQFLFEYFSETQRNKGNFPGRFSGRQFSNSRSEMNVSTLELGDSALYLCASSGDLDRAYEQYFGPGTRLTVT.

This clonotype appeared many times. This chain joins TRBV3-1 and TRBJ2-1; no definite D call. Trimming shortened V by 7 bases and J by 5 bases, and 6 bases separated the two germline ends. This CDR3 region has 11 residues. The V gene's germline CDR1 is LGHDT and CDR2 YNNKEL (reference sequence). The chain's CDR3 is CASTLNNEQFF. The CDR3 DNA follows: TGTGCCAGCACCTTGAACAATGAGCAGTTCTTC.